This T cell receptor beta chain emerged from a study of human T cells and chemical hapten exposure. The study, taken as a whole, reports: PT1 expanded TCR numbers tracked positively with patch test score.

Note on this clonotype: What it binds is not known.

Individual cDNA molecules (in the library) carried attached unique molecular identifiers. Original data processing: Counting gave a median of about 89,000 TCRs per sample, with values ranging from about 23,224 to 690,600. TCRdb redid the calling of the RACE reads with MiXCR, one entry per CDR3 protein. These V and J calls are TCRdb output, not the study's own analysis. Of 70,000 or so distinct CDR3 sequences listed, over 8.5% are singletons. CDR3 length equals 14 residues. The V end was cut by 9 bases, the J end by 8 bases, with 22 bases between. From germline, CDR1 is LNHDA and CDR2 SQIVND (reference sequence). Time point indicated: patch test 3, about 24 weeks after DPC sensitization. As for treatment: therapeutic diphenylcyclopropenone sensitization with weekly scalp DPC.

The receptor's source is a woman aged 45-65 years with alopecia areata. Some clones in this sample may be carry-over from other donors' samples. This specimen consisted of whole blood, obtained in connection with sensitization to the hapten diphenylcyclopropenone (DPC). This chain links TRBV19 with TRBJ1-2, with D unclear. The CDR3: CASQLHARAHGYTF. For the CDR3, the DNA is TGTGCCAGCCAACTCCACGCCCGTGCCCACGGCTACACCTTC. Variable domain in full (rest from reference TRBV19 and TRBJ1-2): DGGITQSPKYLFRKEGQNVTLSCEQNLNHDAMYWYRQDPGQGLRLIYYSQIVNDFQKGDIAEGYSVSREKKESFPLTVTSAQKNPTAFYLCASQLHARAHGYTFGSGTRLTVV.